This T cell receptor beta chain is drawn from a study of control samples from healthy donors and cancer patients. Unmatched junction bases numbered 7, after V lost 2 bases and J lost 3 bases. Germline values: CDR1 MNHNY, CDR2 SVGAGI (reference sequence). The CDR3 runs to 16 residues. TCRdb's table, derived via immunoSEQ multiplex PCR, lists solely in-frame clones and lacks some. The repertoire holds tens of thousands of clones, with 88% as singletons. The sample taken for sequencing was blood. This chain joins TRBV6-6 and TRBJ1-5, with 7 bases aligning to TRBD1. The clonotype was recovered from a woman aged 70-85 years in good health. The CDR3, as DNA: TGTGCCAGCAGTTACGCACAACAGGGGTCCAATCAGCCCCAGCATTTT. This encodes CASSYAQQGSNQPQHF.